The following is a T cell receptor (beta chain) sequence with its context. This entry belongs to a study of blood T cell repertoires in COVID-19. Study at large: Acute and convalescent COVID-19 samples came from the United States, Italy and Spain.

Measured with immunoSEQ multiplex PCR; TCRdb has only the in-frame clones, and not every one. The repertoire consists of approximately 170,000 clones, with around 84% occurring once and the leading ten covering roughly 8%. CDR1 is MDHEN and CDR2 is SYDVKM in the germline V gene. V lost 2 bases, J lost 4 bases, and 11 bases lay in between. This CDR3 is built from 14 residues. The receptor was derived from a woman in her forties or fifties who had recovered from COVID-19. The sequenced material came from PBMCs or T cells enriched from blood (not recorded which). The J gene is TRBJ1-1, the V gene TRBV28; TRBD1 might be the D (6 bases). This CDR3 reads CASSLVTGFTEAFF. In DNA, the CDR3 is TGTGCCAGCAGTTTAGTCACAGGGTTCACTGAAGCTTTCTTT.